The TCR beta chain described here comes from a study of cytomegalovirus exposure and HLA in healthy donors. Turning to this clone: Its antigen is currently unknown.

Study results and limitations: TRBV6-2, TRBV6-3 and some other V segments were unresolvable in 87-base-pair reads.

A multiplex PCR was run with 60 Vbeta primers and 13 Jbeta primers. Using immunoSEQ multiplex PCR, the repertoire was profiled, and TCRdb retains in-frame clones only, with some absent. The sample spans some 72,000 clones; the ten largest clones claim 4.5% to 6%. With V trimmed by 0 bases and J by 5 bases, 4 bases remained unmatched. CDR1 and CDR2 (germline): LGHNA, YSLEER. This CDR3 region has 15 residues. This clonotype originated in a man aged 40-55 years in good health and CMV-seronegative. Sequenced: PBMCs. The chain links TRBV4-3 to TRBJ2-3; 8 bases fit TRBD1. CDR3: CASSQENRGLDTQYF. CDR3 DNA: TGCGCCAGCAGCCAAGAGAACAGGGGGTTAGATACGCAGTATTTT.